This T cell receptor (beta chain) was documented in a study of Graves' ophthalmopathy and Graves' hyperthyroidism. Transcripts of RNA were the source for amplifying TCR beta CDR3 regions. The library came from an HTBI-primed first-round RT-PCR and a second-round multiplex PCR. TCRdb redid the calling of the multiplex PCR reads with MiXCR, one entry per CDR3 protein. The table includes almost 750,000 distinct CDR3 sequences, 40% detected once. Between the trimmed V and J ends, which lost 6 bases and 3 bases, there was a span of 15 bases. The CDR3 is made up of 14 amino acids. In germline, CDR1 is SNHLY, CDR2 FYNNEI.

The chain carries TRBV2 and TRBJ2-7; the D gene is possibly TRBD1 (5 bases). Sequencing was carried out using peripheral blood. This TCR was sampled from an adult man with Graves' ophthalmopathy. The CDR3 loop is CASRTVFQGYEQYF. For the CDR3, the DNA is TGTGCCAGCAGGACAGTCTTTCAAGGCTACGAGCAGTACTTC.